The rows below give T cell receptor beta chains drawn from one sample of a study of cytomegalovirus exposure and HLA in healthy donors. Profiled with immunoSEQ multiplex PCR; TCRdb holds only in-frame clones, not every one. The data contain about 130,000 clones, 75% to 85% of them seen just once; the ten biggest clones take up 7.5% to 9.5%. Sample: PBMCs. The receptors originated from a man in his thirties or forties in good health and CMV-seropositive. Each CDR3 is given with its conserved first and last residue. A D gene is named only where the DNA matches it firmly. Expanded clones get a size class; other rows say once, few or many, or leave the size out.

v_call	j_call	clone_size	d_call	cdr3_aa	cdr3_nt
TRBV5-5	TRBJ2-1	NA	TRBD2	CASSLAPGGSSYNEQFF	TGTGCCAGCAGCTTGGCTCCGGGGGGGAGCTCCTACAATGAGCAGTTCTTC
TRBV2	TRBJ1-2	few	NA	CASRDLRGYTF	TGTGCCAGCCGGGATTTAAGAGGCTACACCTTC
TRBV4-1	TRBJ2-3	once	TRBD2	CASSTSGGARTDTQYF	TGCGCCAGCAGTACTAGCGGGGGGGCTCGCACAGATACGCAGTATTTT
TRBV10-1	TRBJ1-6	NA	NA	CASSAGRFNSPLHF	TGCGCCAGCAGCGCCGGGAGATTTAATTCACCCCTCCACTTT
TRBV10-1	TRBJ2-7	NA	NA	CASSEGGGNEQYF	TGCGCCAGCAGTGAAGGAGGGGGCAACGAGCAGTACTTC
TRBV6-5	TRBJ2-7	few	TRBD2	CASSSKGTSEQYF	TGTGCCAGCAGTTCAAAAGGGACTAGCGAGCAGTACTTC
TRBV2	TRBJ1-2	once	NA	CASKGLGGLLSGDYGYTF	TGTGCCAGCAAAGGGCTAGGTGGGCTCCTTTCGGGAGACTATGGCTACACCTTC
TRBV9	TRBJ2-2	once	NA	CASSVGGHSNTGELFF	TGTGCCAGCAGCGTAGGGGGACACTCGAACACCGGGGAGCTGTTTTTT
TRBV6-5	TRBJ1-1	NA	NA	CASGGGPGTEAFF	TGTGCCAGCGGGGGGGGGCCGGGGACTGAAGCTTTCTTT
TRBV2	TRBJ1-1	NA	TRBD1	CASSDGTGQNTEAFF	TGTGCCAGCAGTGACGGGACAGGCCAGAACACTGAAGCTTTCTTT
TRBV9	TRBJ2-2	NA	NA	CASSVAVTGELFF	TGTGCCAGCAGCGTAGCAGTTACCGGGGAGCTGTTTTTT
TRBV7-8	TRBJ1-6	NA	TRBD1	CASSSGQAYNSPLHF	TGTGCCAGCAGCTCCGGACAGGCCTATAATTCACCCCTCCACTTT
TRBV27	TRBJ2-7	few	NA	CASQITGRVVGYEQYF	TGTGCCAGCCAAATAACAGGGAGGGTCGTCGGGTACGAGCAGTACTTC
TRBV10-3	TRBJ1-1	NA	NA	CAISETDQNTEAFF	TGTGCCATCAGTGAAACAGACCAGAACACTGAAGCTTTCTTT
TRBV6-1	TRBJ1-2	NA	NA	CASSEASALIYGYTF	TGTGCCAGCAGTGAAGCGTCCGCACTGATATATGGCTACACCTTC
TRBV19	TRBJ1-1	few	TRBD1	CASSMRDRSAFF	TGTGCCAGTAGTATGAGGGACAGAAGCGCTTTCTTT
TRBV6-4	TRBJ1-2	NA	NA	CASSVQGSEIYTF	TGTGCCAGCAGTGTACAGGGCTCCGAAATCTACACCTTC
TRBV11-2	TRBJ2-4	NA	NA	CASSRWGENIQYF	TGTGCCAGCAGCCGCTGGGGGGAGAACATTCAGTACTTC
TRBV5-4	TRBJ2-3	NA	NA	CASSPETGPTDTQYF	TGTGCCAGCAGCCCCGAGACAGGACCCACAGATACGCAGTATTTT
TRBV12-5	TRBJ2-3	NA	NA	CASGSPFTDTQYF	TGTGCTAGTGGTTCCCCTTTCACAGATACGCAGTATTTT
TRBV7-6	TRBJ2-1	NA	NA	CASSLAGGPDEQFF	TGTGCCAGCAGCTTAGCGGGGGGGCCAGATGAGCAGTTCTTC
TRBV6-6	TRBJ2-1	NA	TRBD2	CASSLGLAAYNEQFF	TGTGCCAGCAGCCTAGGACTAGCGGCGTACAATGAGCAGTTCTTC
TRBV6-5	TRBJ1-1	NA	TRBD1	CASRKGAVGTEAFF	TGTGCCAGCAGGAAGGGGGCGGTTGGCACTGAAGCTTTCTTT
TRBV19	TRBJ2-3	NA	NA	CASSRDYTDTQYF	TGTGCCAGTAGTCGGGATTACACAGATACGCAGTATTTT
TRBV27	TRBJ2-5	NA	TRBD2	CASSFRTSGGQETQYF	TGTGCCAGCAGTTTCCGGACTAGCGGGGGCCAAGAGACCCAGTACTTC
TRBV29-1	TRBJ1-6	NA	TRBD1	CSVAIQGANSPLHF	TGCAGCGTTGCTATACAGGGGGCGAATTCACCCCTCCACTTT
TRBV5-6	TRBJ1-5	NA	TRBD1	CASTDRASNQPQHF	TGTGCCAGCACCGACAGGGCTAGCAATCAGCCCCAGCATTTT
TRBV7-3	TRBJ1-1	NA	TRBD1	CASSLTPRQGWNTEAFF	TGTGCCAGCAGCCTAACCCCTCGACAGGGCTGGAACACTGAAGCTTTCTTT
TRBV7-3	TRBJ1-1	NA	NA	CASSSTPLQGSWDTEAFF	TGTGCCAGCAGCTCGACACCCCTACAGGGAAGCTGGGACACTGAAGCTTTCTTT
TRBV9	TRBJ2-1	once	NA	CASSPPFALSEQFF	TGTGCCAGCAGCCCCCCGTTTGCCCTCAGTGAGCAGTTCTTC
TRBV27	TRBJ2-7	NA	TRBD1	CASSLYGQAYEQYF	TGTGCCAGCAGTTTATATGGACAGGCCTACGAGCAGTACTTC
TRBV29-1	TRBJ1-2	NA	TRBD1	CSAIRDREGGYTF	TGCAGCGCCATAAGGGACAGGGAGGGTGGCTACACCTTC
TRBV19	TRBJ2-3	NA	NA	CASSILQGPSTDTQYF	TGTGCCAGTAGTATCCTACAGGGACCGAGCACAGATACGCAGTATTTT
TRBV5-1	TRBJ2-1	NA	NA	CASSLVTISEQFF	TGCGCCAGCAGCTTGGTCACGATCAGTGAGCAGTTCTTC
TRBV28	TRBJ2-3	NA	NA	CASHTPGSTDTQYF	TGTGCCAGCCATACCCCAGGGTCCACAGATACGCAGTATTTT
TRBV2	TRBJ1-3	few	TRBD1	CASSSDRQNTIYF	TGTGCCAGCAGTTCGGACAGGCAAAACACCATATATTTT
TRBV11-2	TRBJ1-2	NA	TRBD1	CASSQQGTYGYTF	TGTGCCAGCAGCCAACAGGGGACGTATGGCTACACCTTC
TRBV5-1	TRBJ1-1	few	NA	CASSLSASSNTEAFF	TGCGCCAGCAGCTTGTCCGCCAGTAGCAACACTGAAGCTTTCTTT
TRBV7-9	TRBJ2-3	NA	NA	CASSSRDTQYF	TGTGCCAGCAGTTCCAGGGATACGCAGTATTTT
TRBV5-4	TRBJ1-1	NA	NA	CASSLDIKGVGLNTEAFF	TGTGCCAGCAGCTTGGATATTAAGGGAGTGGGGTTGAACACTGAAGCTTTCTTT
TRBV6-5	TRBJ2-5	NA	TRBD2	CASATGRGETQYF	TGTGCCAGCGCGACCGGGAGGGGAGAGACCCAGTACTTC
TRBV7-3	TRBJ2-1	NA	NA	CASSLLGGAGYEQFF	TGTGCCAGCAGCTTGCTGGGGGGGGCCGGGTATGAGCAGTTCTTC
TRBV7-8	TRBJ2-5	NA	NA	CASSPARTYETQYF	TGTGCCAGCAGCCCAGCGAGGACATATGAGACCCAGTACTTC
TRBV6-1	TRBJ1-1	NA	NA	CASSKTENTEAFF	TGTGCCAGCAGCAAGACAGAGAACACTGAAGCTTTCTTT
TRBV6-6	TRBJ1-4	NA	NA	CASSPRTANEKLFF	TGTGCCAGCAGTCCGCGGACAGCCAATGAAAAACTGTTTTTT
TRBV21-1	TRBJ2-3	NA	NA	CASSKVSRDNYYTQYF	TGTGCCAGCAGCAAAGTCAGCAGGGACAACTATTACACGCAGTATTTT
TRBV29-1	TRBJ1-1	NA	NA	CSVGGVTSEDTEAFF	TGCAGCGTTGGGGGCGTAACCTCTGAGGACACTGAAGCTTTCTTT
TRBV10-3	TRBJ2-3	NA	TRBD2	CAISEQSAGGPDTQYF	TGTGCCATCAGTGAACAGTCGGCGGGGGGGCCAGATACGCAGTATTTT
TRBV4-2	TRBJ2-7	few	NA	CASSQYNRDGGYEQYF	TGTGCCAGCAGCCAATACAACAGGGATGGGGGCTACGAGCAGTACTTC
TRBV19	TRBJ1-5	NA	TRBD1	CASSTPGQGKQPQHF	TGTGCCAGTAGTACCCCGGGACAGGGCAAACAGCCCCAGCATTTT
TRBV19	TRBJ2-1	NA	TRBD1	CASSRDRTYNEQFF	TGTGCCAGTAGTCGGGACAGGACCTACAATGAGCAGTTCTTC